The T cell receptor (beta chain) described here comes from a study of identical twins. Study-level findings and limits: Fewer insertions characterized abundant cord blood beta clonotypes, whereas memory repertoires showed none. Out-of-frame alpha sequences common to twins exhibited an excess of low generation probability.

A note on this clonotype: Its antigen is still unknown.

Each CDR3 protein gets one entry after TCRdb re-called the 5' RACE reads with MiXCR. The sample has around 490,000 distinct CDR3 sequences; roughly 15% are singletons. CDR1 and CDR2 from the germline V gene are SGHNT and YYREEE (reference sequence). CDR3 size: 13 residues. The germline V and J ends were trimmed by 2 bases and 4 bases, with 7 bases remaining between them. Separately, the same data were catalogued under a study of yellow fever vaccine responses in identical twins.

The sample consisted of CD4+ T cells sorted from blood. The sequence was obtained from a woman aged 18 to 35 in good health. This chain links TRBV5-4 with TRBJ2-1; D call uncertain. The CDR3 sequence: CASSFVGYNEQFF. The CDR3 bases are TGTGCCAGCAGCTTCGTTGGATACAATGAGCAGTTCTTC.